Listed here is a single T cell receptor (beta chain). Germline CDR1 reads SGHRS; CDR2 reads YFSETQ. The CDR3 runs to 15 residues. Trimming cost V 1 base and J 1 base, with 12 bases left between them. The data were taken from a study of T cell changes during pregnancy in multiple sclerosis. Sequenced by immunoSEQ multiplex PCR; TCRdb stores in-frame clones only, minus some. This table holds about 31,000 clones, 85% to 95% found once. The sequencing here drew on CD4+ T cells from peripheral blood mononuclear cells, taken in the second trimester of pregnancy. The TCR sequence derives from a female donor with multiple sclerosis, enrolled in a pregnancy study. The chain uses TRBV5-1 and TRBJ2-7; perhaps TRBD2 as D (6 bases). The CDR3: CASSLPSGGSYEQYF. The CDR3 nucleotides read TGCGCCAGCAGCTTGCCCAGCGGAGGGTCCTACGAGCAGTACTTC.